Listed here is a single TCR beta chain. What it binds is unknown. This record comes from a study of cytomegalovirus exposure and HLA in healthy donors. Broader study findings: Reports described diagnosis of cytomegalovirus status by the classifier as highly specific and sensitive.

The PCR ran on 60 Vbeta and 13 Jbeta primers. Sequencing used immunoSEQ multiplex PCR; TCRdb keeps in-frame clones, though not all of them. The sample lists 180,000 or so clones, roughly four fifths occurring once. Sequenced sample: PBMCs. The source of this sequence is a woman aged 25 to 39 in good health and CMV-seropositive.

CDR3: CASSDVGMYGYTF. The CDR3, as DNA: TGTGCCAGCAGTGACGTGGGCATGTATGGCTACACCTTC. The genes are TRBV6-5 and TRBJ1-2; D unresolved. V was cut by 5 bases and J by 5 bases, with 12 bases left in between. CDR1 is MNHEY, CDR2 SVGAGI, per germline. The CDR3 is made up of 13 amino acids.